One sample yielded the 21 T cell receptor beta chains listed below, sequenced in a study of beta chain features in type 1 diabetes (dated by TCRdb to 2017 to 2018). The method behind the library was the immunoSEQ multiplex PCR assay. The entire isolated RNA was reverse transcribed using the High Capacity cDNA Reverse Transcription Kit, and thus expressed TCRB transcripts were sequenced. Drawn from immuneACCESS, this table holds only the in-frame rearrangements with V and J called that TCRdb kept. Clones are partly lost; checked studies trace under half to an unresolved V gene and leave the rest unexplained. This sample comprises about 140,000 clones, roughly 9.3% of them detected only once. The biggest ten clones account for approximately 0.65% of the sample. Sequencing input: central memory CD4+ T cells from blood. These receptors came from a woman aged 40 to 50 in good health.

This clone was seen only once. The chain uses TRBV19 and TRBJ1-2, with TRBD1 matching 9 bases. The length of the CDR3 is 16 residues. The J segment lost 4 bases and the V segment lost 3 bases, leaving 9 bases of the junction unmatched. Germline CDR1 LNHDA, CDR2 SQIVND (reference sequence). In nucleotides, the CDR3 is TGTGCCAGTAGTATCCCCGGGACAGGGATCGCCTATGGCTACACCTTC. Translated, it gives CASSIPGTGIAYGYTF. Supplemented by reference TRBV19 and TRBJ1-2, the full variable domain reads DGGITQSPKYLFRKEGQNVTLSCEQNLNHDAMYWYRQDPGQGLRLIYYSQIVNDFQKGDIAEGYSVSREKKESFPLTVTSAQKNPTAFYLCASSIPGTGIAYGYTFGSGTRLTVV.

This clone appeared a few times. V is TRBV18 and J is TRBJ1-2, with 7 bases fitting TRBD1. The length of the CDR3 is 16 residues. Losses at the gene ends were 0 bases for V and 8 bases for J; bases not matched to a gene: 12. Germline loops: CDR1 KGHSH, CDR2 LQKENI. CDR3 DNA sequence: TGTGCCAGCTCACCACCATCCTTACAGGGGATGGGCGGCTACACCTTC. Residues: CASSPPSLQGMGGYTF. Drawing the rest from reference TRBV18 and TRBJ1-2, the complete variable domain is NAGVMQNPRHLVRRRGQEARLRCSPMKGHSHVYWYRQLPEEGLKFMVYLQKENIIDESGMPKERFSAEFPKEGPSILRIQQVVRGDSAAYFCASSPPSLQGMGGYTFGSGTRLTVV.

The chain carries TRBV18 and TRBJ2-4; 11 positions agree with TRBD1. J was trimmed by 2 bases and V by 6 bases; bases with no gene match: 6. Germline V CDR1 and CDR2: KGHSH, LQKENI. There are 16 residues in the CDR3. The CDR3 sequence: CASSWGTGGSKNIQYF. The CDR3 DNA reads TGTGCCAGCTCCTGGGGGACAGGGGGATCCAAAAACATTCAGTACTTC.

This rearrangement joins TRBV7-2 to TRBJ2-7; 15 bases agree with TRBD2. Germline assignment: CDR1 SGHTA and CDR2 FQGNSA. The junction had 4 bases not matched to a gene; V was cut back by 2 bases and J by 5 bases. The CDR3 is 16 residues long. CDR3 nucleotides: TGTGCCAGCAGCTTATGGACTAGCGGGGGGGCACACGAGCAGTACTTC. Translating gives CASSLWTSGGAHEQYF.

The chain recombines TRBV5-4 with TRBJ2-5; D may be TRBD1 (6 bases). Trimming left V 6 bases short and J 11 bases short, with 20 bases between. CDR1 is SGHNT and CDR2 is YYREEE in the germline V gene (reference sequence). The CDR3 runs to 13 residues. CDR3: CASTSNTGQGQYF. The CDR3 bases are TGTGCCAGCACCTCCAACACAGGGCAGGGTCAGTACTTC.

The chain couples TRBV9 to TRBJ2-7; tentatively, D is TRBD2 (6 bases). The CDR3 extends over 17 amino acids. CDR1 is SGDLS and CDR2 is YYNGEE in the germline V gene. The V gene lost 4 bases and the J gene lost 1 base, with 21 bases spanning the gap. The CDR3 nucleotides are TGTGCCAGCAGCCCCTTCGAACGGGGGTCGGGATCCTACGAGCAGTACTTC. Its protein is CASSPFERGSGSYEQYF.

This chain links TRBV6-1 with TRBJ2-5, with 7 positions matching TRBD2. Germline lookup yields CDR1 MNHNS and CDR2 SASEGT. The CDR3 consists of 13 residues. V lost 8 bases, J lost 4 bases, and 7 bases stayed unmatched. The CDR3 protein is CASGASGTETQYF. CDR3 nucleotide sequence: TGTGCCAGCGGGGCTAGCGGAACAGAGACCCAGTACTTC.

This rearrangement joins TRBV7-2 to TRBJ2-7; D possibly corresponds to TRBD2 (6 bases). CDR1 and CDR2 (germline): SGHTA, FQGNSA. The CDR3 totals 13 residues. Trimming cost V 5 bases and J 4 bases, with 12 bases left between them. The CDR3 nucleotides are TGTGCCAGCAGCCGGGACTCGGGGTACGAGCAGTACTTC. Translated, it gives CASSRDSGYEQYF.

In regard to this clone: Other DNA sequences in the same sample also yield this CDR3. The V and J genes are TRBV15 and TRBJ2-3, with D tentatively TRBD1 (6 bases). The ends were cut back, 0 bases at V and 0 bases at J, with 10 bases in the middle. CDR3 length: 16 residues. Germline CDR1 LNHNV, CDR2 YYDKDF (reference sequence). CDR3 sequence: CATSREFGGSTDTQYF. In DNA form, the CDR3 reads TGTGCCACCAGCAGAGAGTTTGGGGGCAGCACAGATACGCAGTATTTT.

The chain employs TRBV4-1 and TRBJ2-1, with 7 bases lining up with TRBD2. Trimming cost V 4 bases and J 8 bases; bases outside gene matches: 2. The CDR3 contains 12 residues. Per germline, CDR1 MGHRA and CDR2 YSYEKL. This chain's CDR3 is CASSLGGYEQFF. CDR3 DNA sequence: TGCGCCAGCAGCCTGGGGGGGTATGAGCAGTTCTTC.

V usage is TRBV19 and J usage is TRBJ1-1, with D possibly being TRBD1 (6 bases). V lost 9 bases, J lost 2 bases, and 13 bases lay in between. Germline V gene data show CDR1 as LNHDA and CDR2 as SQIVND (reference sequence). CDR3 size: 13 residues. The CDR3 DNA reads TGTGCCAGCTACCACAGGGTAAACACTGAAGCTTTCTTT. This gives the protein CASYHRVNTEAFF.

CDR3 DNA: TGTGCCAGCAGTAACCCGACAGACTATGGCTACACCTTC. Residues: CASSNPTDYGYTF. This chain connects TRBV6-6 to TRBJ1-2, with D maybe TRBD1 (5 bases). Germline V CDR1 and CDR2: MNHNY, SVGAGI (reference sequence). The CDR3 is 13 residues long. V lost 5 bases, J lost 3 bases, and 10 bases lay in between.

In this sample, this clone turned up a few times. J is TRBJ1-5 and V is TRBV7-9; tentative D call: TRBD1 (6 bases). There are 15 residues in the CDR3. With 5 bases removed from V and 3 bases from J, the gap between germline ends came to 14 bases. CDR1 and CDR2 (germline): SEHNR, FQNEAQ (reference sequence). The DNA of the CDR3 is TGTGCCAGCAGCCAAGGGGGGGGCATCAATCAGCCCCAGCATTTT. It is translated as CASSQGGGINQPQHF.

This clone was picked up a small number of times. V and J are TRBV6-5 and TRBJ1-3; tentatively, D is TRBD1 (6 bases). Trimming removed 7 bases from V and 2 bases from J, with 12 bases in between. The germline CDR1 and CDR2 sequences are MNHEY and SVGAGI. The CDR3 totals 14 residues. CDR3: CASTVSGAGNTIYF. Written as DNA, the CDR3 is TGTGCCAGCACCGTATCAGGGGCTGGAAACACCATATATTTT.

This chain uses TRBV9 with TRBJ1-6, with D unclear. CDR1 is SGDLS and CDR2 is YYNGEE in the germline V gene. With 2 bases removed from V and 8 bases from J, the gap between germline ends came to 14 bases. The CDR3 runs to 15 residues. Here the CDR3 DNA reads TGTGCCAGCAGCGTTGGGCACCCGTGGGATTCACCCCTCCACTTT. This codes for CASSVGHPWDSPLHF.

The V and J genes are TRBV7-2 and TRBJ1-2; no clear D gene. Germline V gene lookup returns CDR1 SGHTA and CDR2 FQGNSA. This CDR3 contains 16 residues. The V gene lost 3 bases and the J gene lost 4 bases, with 18 bases spanning the gap. The CDR3 nucleotides read TGTGCCAGCAGCTTTCTCCACCATTCCGGAGGCTATGGCTACACCTTC. Its translation: CASSFLHHSGGYGYTF.

This clone was recorded at least ten times. V is TRBV29-1 and J is TRBJ1-2; 8 bases agree with TRBD1. CDR1 is SQVTM and CDR2 is ANQGSEA in the germline V gene. Trimming took 5 bases from V and 4 from J; bases not matched to a gene: 3. The CDR3 is made up of 12 amino acids. The CDR3 nucleotides are TGCAGCGTTTCGACAGGGGCCTATGGCTACACCTTC. Its translation: CSVSTGAYGYTF.

The V and J genes are TRBV6-5 and TRBJ1-4; D perhaps matches TRBD1 (5 bases). The germline V gene encodes CDR1 MNHEY and CDR2 SVGAGI. V gave up 5 bases and J gave up 5 bases, with 12 bases separating them. The CDR3 is 14 amino acids. CDR3 sequence: CASSPQGSNEKLFF. The CDR3 DNA reads as TGTGCCAGCAGTCCCCAGGGTAGCAATGAAAAACTGTTTTTT.

This clone occurred many times. The chain recombines TRBV21-1 with TRBJ2-6; the listed D gene, TRBD1, was not tested against the DNA. TRBV21-1 represents a pseudogene. The CDR3 contains 19 residues. CDR3 residues: CASSTRGQDGKPGANVLTF. CDR3 DNA: TGTGCCAGCAGCACTCGAGGACAGGACGGCAAGCCTGGGGCCAACGTCCTGACTTTC.

This clone was observed a few times. The chain couples TRBV5-6 to TRBJ2-3; 7 nucleotides align to TRBD2. The CDR3 length is 17 residues. V was clipped by 1 base and J by 1 base; unmatched bases: 9. Germline V gives CDR1 SGHDT, CDR2 YYEEEE. CDR3 DNA sequence: TGTGCCAGCAGCTTGTATACGGGGGGTCTGGGCACAGATACGCAGTATTTT. This encodes CASSLYTGGLGTDTQYF.

V and J are TRBV7-9 and TRBJ2-5, with D perhaps TRBD1 (5 bases). The ends were cut back, 7 bases at V and 6 bases at J, with 18 bases in the middle. The germline CDR1 and CDR2 sequences are SEHNR and FQNEAQ (reference sequence). The CDR3 consists of 14 residues. DNA of the CDR3: TGTGCCAGCATCCCAGGGTCAGCCCAGCAGACCCAGTACTTC. This encodes CASIPGSAQQTQYF.